This T cell receptor beta chain was captured by sequencing in a study of cytomegalovirus exposure and HLA in healthy donors. Study findings and constraints: Accurate prediction of HLA-A and HLA-B alleles (for most subjects) was reportedly achieved from TCR beta sequences.

Germline loops: CDR1 SGDLS, CDR2 YYNGEE. CDR3 size: 13 residues. V shed 0 bases and J shed 8 bases, with 11 bases lying between them. With respect to this clone: Antigen specificity is unknown.

Primers for the PCR totalled 60 Vbeta and 13 Jbeta. Assay: immunoSEQ multiplex PCR; the TCRdb copy retains only in-frame clones and omits some. The sample contains around 130,000 clones, almost 85% of which appear only once. The V gene is TRBV9, the J gene TRBJ1-1; maybe TRBD1 (5 bases). Sequencing input: PBMCs. This receptor was taken from a boy younger than 10 in good health and CMV-seronegative. CDR3 in DNA: TGTGCCAGCAGCGTAGAAGTTAGGGGCGAAGCTTTCTTT. It translates to CASSVEVRGEAFF.